The 26 T cell receptor beta chains presented below share a single source sample, sequenced in a study of T cells after yellow fever vaccination. TCRdb reprocessed the 5' RACE reads with MiXCR, giving one entry per CDR3 protein. Among 170,000 or so distinct CDR3 sequences listed, 9.3% were seen once. Sequences were derived from CD8+ T cells sorted from PBMCs, sampled 45 days after the yellow fever booster vaccination. The receptors were gathered from a man aged 18 to 35 who received the YFV17D yellow fever vaccine.

There are a few counts of this clonotype. This chain uses TRBV4-2 with TRBJ1-6; D unclear. V gave up 0 bases and J gave up 9 bases, with 18 bases separating them. In germline, CDR1 is LGHNA, CDR2 YNFKEQ. There are 17 residues in the CDR3. The CDR3 nucleotides are TGTGCCAGCAGCCAAGATTTCTCGGGTACTCCTACTTCACCCCTCCACTTT. Its translation is CASSQDFSGTPTSPLHF.

This clonotype appeared a few times. The V and J genes are TRBV5-1 and TRBJ2-3; D gene unclear. CDR1 is SGHRS and CDR2 is YFSETQ in the germline V gene. Trimming shortened V by 5 bases and J by 2 bases, and 9 bases separated the two germline ends. This CDR3 comprises 13 residues. CDR3 amino acids: CASRDGYTDTQYF. The CDR3 coding sequence is TGCGCCAGCAGAGACGGGTACACAGATACGCAGTATTTT.

This chain uses TRBV4-3 with TRBJ2-5, with D perhaps matching TRBD1 or TRBD2 (5 bases each). Germline loops: CDR1 LGHNA, CDR2 YSLEER. The V gene lost 0 bases and the J gene lost 1 base, with 9 bases spanning the gap. This CDR3 is built from 15 residues. CDR3 protein: CASSQDAGAQETQYF. CDR3 bases: TGCGCCAGCAGCCAAGATGCCGGGGCCCAAGAGACCCAGTACTTC.

This clonotype has ten or more counts. The chain employs TRBV6-1 and TRBJ2-5, with 9 bases that match TRBD1. V lost 5 bases to trimming and J lost 1 base; unmatched junction nucleotides: 5. The germline V gene has CDR1 MNHNS and CDR2 SASEGT. The CDR3 has 15 amino acids. The CDR3 is CASSIRDRAQETQYF. The CDR3 DNA sequence: TGTGCCAGCAGTATCCGGGACAGGGCCCAAGAGACCCAGTACTTC.

This clonotype was observed a handful of times. This sequence joins TRBV20-1 and TRBJ2-5, with D possibly being TRBD1 or TRBD2 (5 bases each). The V gene's germline CDR1 is DFQATT and CDR2 SNEGSKA (reference sequence). The germline V and J ends were trimmed by 3 bases and 1 base, with 9 bases remaining between them. The CDR3 runs 13 residues. The CDR3 nucleotides read TGCAGTGCTAGGGTGGGACCCCAAGAGACCCAGTACTTC. This translates into CSARVGPQETQYF.

J is TRBJ2-5 and V is TRBV4-3; a possible D gene is TRBD2 (7 bases). Trimming removed 0 bases from V and 5 bases from J, with 22 bases in between. CDR1 and CDR2 (germline): LGHNA, YSLEER. CDR3 length equals 18 residues. Here the CDR3 reads CASSQDLVQSGGGETQYF. The CDR3, as DNA: TGCGCCAGCAGCCAAGATTTAGTGCAATCGGGGGGCGGTGAGACCCAGTACTTC.

V gene TRBV6-2 or TRBV6-3 combines with J gene TRBJ2-7; no clear D. The length of the CDR3 is 8 residues. CDR1 and CDR2 (germline): MNHEY, SVGEGT. V gave up 6 bases and J gave up 11 bases, with 5 bases separating them. In DNA form, the CDR3 reads TGTGCCAGCAGAGGCAAGTACTTC. It codes for CASRGKYF.

This clonotype was observed at least ten times. The chain is built from TRBV25-1 and TRBJ1-4; 9 bases map to TRBD1. V lost 4 bases, J lost 7 bases, and 4 bases stayed unmatched. CDR1 and CDR2 (germline): MGHDK, SYGVNS. This CDR3 has 14 residues. This chain's CDR3 is CASSGDREVEKLFF. CDR3 DNA sequence: TGTGCCAGCAGTGGGGACAGGGAGGTTGAAAAACTGTTTTTT.

The V and J genes are TRBV20-1 and TRBJ1-1; D not resolved. CDR1 DFQATT and CDR2 SNEGSKA come from the germline V gene (reference sequence). The V end was cut by 0 bases, the J end by 6 bases, with 8 bases between. The CDR3 length is 12 residues. CDR3 coding DNA: TGCAGTGCTAGAGATTGGTATCCTGAAGCTTTCTTT. Its protein is CSARDWYPEAFF.

This rearrangement joins TRBV4-1 to TRBJ2-5; 8 bases agree with TRBD2. V was clipped by 3 bases and J by 4 bases; unmatched bases: 7. Germline values: CDR1 MGHRA, CDR2 YSYEKL. This CDR3 has 15 amino acids. The chain's CDR3 is CASSQVAGTSETQYF. The CDR3 DNA reads TGCGCCAGCAGCCAGGTAGCGGGGACCTCAGAGACCCAGTACTTC.

This clonotype occurred a few times. The rearrangement joins TRBV6-2 or TRBV6-3 to TRBJ1-5; D unresolved. The V gene's germline CDR1 is MNHEY and CDR2 SVGEGT. This CDR3 spans 13 amino acids. V was shortened by 11 bases and J by 1 base, with 12 bases between the two germline ends. For the CDR3, the DNA is TGTGCCGTGGCGGGTCAAAGCAATCAGCCCCAGCATTTT. Translated: CAVAGQSNQPQHF.

The V and J genes are TRBV4-3 and TRBJ2-5, with D possibly being TRBD1 or TRBD2 (5 bases each). With 1 base removed from V and 5 bases from J, the gap between germline ends came to 11 bases. Germline V gene lookup returns CDR1 LGHNA and CDR2 YSLEER. This CDR3 is 14 amino acids long. CDR3 loop: CASSQGVGEETQYF. The CDR3 DNA reads TGCGCCAGCAGCCAAGGGGTGGGGGAGGAGACCCAGTACTTC.

The chain carries TRBV6-5 and TRBJ1-3; a weak D match, TRBD1 (5 bases). Trimming stripped 5 bases from V and 0 bases from J, with 14 bases between. Germline V lookup: CDR1 MNHEY, CDR2 SVGAGI. The CDR3 totals 16 residues. The chain's CDR3 is CASSNLTVFSGNTIYF. The DNA of the CDR3 is TGTGCCAGCAGTAACCTGACAGTTTTCTCTGGAAACACCATATATTTT.

The V gene is TRBV7-9, the J gene TRBJ2-5; D perhaps matches TRBD1 (6 bases). Germline V gene lookup returns CDR1 SEHNR and CDR2 FQNEAQ (reference sequence). This CDR3 has 13 residues. V lost 5 bases and J lost 5, with 12 bases in between. The CDR3 DNA reads TGTGCCAGCAGCCAACAGGGTTCGGAGACCCAGTACTTC. This gives the protein CASSQQGSETQYF. The whole variable domain, remainder taken from reference TRBV7-9 and TRBJ2-5, is DTGVSQNPRHKITKRGQNVTFRCDPISEHNRLYWYRQTLGQGPEFLTYFQNEAQLEKSRLLSDRFSAERPKGSFSTLEIQRTEQGDSAMYLCASSQQGSETQYFGPGTRLLVL.

This clonotype was found a few times. The chain has TRBV7-9 and TRBJ2-1; TRBD2 matches at 8 bases. Looked up from germline, CDR1 is SEHNR and CDR2 is FQNEAQ (reference sequence). The CDR3 extends over 16 amino acids. V shed 0 bases, J shed 5 bases, and the junction held 6 bases outside the gene matches. The CDR3 loop is CASSLARAGGDNEQFF. CDR3 nucleotides: TGTGCCAGCAGCTTAGCTCGCGCGGGGGGCGACAATGAGCAGTTCTTC.

This chain joins TRBV6-2 or TRBV6-3 and TRBJ2-1, with 7 bases matching TRBD2. V shed 6 bases and J 9 bases; nucleotides not matched to a gene: 8. The CDR3 loop spans 13 amino acids. Germline V gene lookup returns CDR1 MNHEY and CDR2 SVGEGT. DNA of the CDR3: TGTGCCAGCAGCCCCGGACTAGTAGTTGAGCAGTTCTTC. This gives the protein CASSPGLVVEQFF.

This clonotype was counted only a few times. The gene calls are TRBV25-1 and TRBJ1-1; 7 nucleotides align to TRBD1. Germline V gene data show CDR1 as MGHDK and CDR2 as SYGVNS. J was trimmed by 7 bases and V by 0 bases; bases with no gene match: 8. This CDR3 spans 15 amino acids. CDR3 DNA sequence: TGTGCCAGCAGTGAATATGGAGGACAGGCGCGTGAAGCTTTCTTT. Its protein product is CASSEYGGQAREAFF.

This clonotype was seen repeatedly, ten times or more. The chain has TRBV4-1 and TRBJ2-7; D is unclear. Trimming left V 4 bases short and J 0 bases short, with 13 bases between. Germline CDR1 MGHRA, CDR2 YSYEKL. The CDR3 extends over 15 amino acids. The CDR3: CASSLYQTYSYEQYV. The CDR3 DNA follows: TGCGCCAGCAGCCTTTACCAAACTTACTCCTACGAGCAGTACGTC.

This chain links TRBV29-1 with TRBJ2-3, with 7 bases fitting TRBD1. There are 16 residues in the CDR3. Germline assignment: CDR1 SQVTM and CDR2 ANQGSEA. J was trimmed by 3 bases and V by 7 bases; bases with no gene match: 16. The CDR3 sequence is CSAEGAGTAKTDTQYF. In nucleotides, the CDR3 is TGCAGCGCAGAAGGGGCCGGGACAGCAAAAACAGATACGCAGTATTTT.

Ten or more counts support this clonotype. The chain combines TRBV4-3 with TRBJ2-7; 9 nucleotides line up with TRBD1. Trimming took 1 base from V and 4 from J; bases not matched to a gene: 5. The CDR3 contains 15 residues. The germline V gene has CDR1 LGHNA and CDR2 YSLEER. CDR3 DNA: TGCGCCAGCAGCCAAGTTGCGACAGGGGGATACGAGCAGTACTTC. Amino acid sequence: CASSQVATGGYEQYF.

The chain has TRBV6-5 and TRBJ2-1; D not certain. The germline V gene has CDR1 MNHEY and CDR2 SVGAGI. The CDR3 runs to 11 residues. The V gene lost 6 bases and the J gene lost 6 bases, with 6 bases spanning the gap. The CDR3 spells CASSGPNEQFF. Written as DNA, the CDR3 is TGTGCCAGCAGCGGCCCCAATGAGCAGTTCTTC.

This clonotype has only a few counts. The rearrangement joins TRBV6-1 to TRBJ2-1; the D is unclear. This CDR3 region has 11 residues. Between the trimmed V and J ends, which lost 6 bases and 11 bases, there was a span of 11 bases. In germline, CDR1 is MNHNS, CDR2 SASEGT. CDR3 DNA sequence: TGTGCCAGCAGAACCGGACCAAAGCAGTTCTTC. It yields the protein CASRTGPKQFF.

The table lists this clonotype with a few counts. The rearrangement links TRBV12-3 or TRBV12-4 to TRBJ2-1, with 15 bases that match TRBD2. This CDR3 comprises 13 residues. The V gene end was trimmed by 11 bases and the J gene end by 9 bases; junction bases not matched to a gene: 5. Here the CDR3 reads CAGGLAGGGEQFF. CDR3 DNA: TGTGCCGGGGGACTAGCGGGGGGAGGTGAGCAGTTCTTC.

The V call is TRBV2, the J call TRBJ1-5; D is possibly TRBD1 (5 bases). CDR3 length equals 13 residues. The germline V and J ends were trimmed by 7 bases and 2 bases, with 9 bases remaining between them. Looked up from germline, CDR1 is SNHLY and CDR2 is FYNNEI. This CDR3 is CASIGGGNQPQHF. In DNA form, the CDR3 reads TGTGCCAGCATCGGGGGTGGCAATCAGCCCCAGCATTTT.

This clonotype was counted only a few times. The chain recombines TRBV5-1 with TRBJ2-7, with 10 bases aligning to TRBD1. This CDR3 comprises 15 residues. V gave up 4 bases and J gave up 0 bases; unmatched junction bases: 4. Looked up from germline, CDR1 is SGHRS and CDR2 is YFSETQ. This CDR3 reads CASSPTGGFSYEQYF. The CDR3 bases are TGCGCCAGCAGCCCGACAGGGGGCTTCTCCTACGAGCAGTACTTC.

This chain joins TRBV7-9 and TRBJ2-7; tentative D call: TRBD2 (6 bases). CDR3 size: 14 residues. Germline assignment: CDR1 SEHNR and CDR2 FQNEAQ (reference sequence). Trimming shortened V by 5 bases and J by 5 bases, and 16 bases separated the two germline ends. The CDR3 sequence is CASSRRDFFHEQYF. CDR3 bases: TGTGCCAGCAGCCGACGGGACTTCTTCCACGAGCAGTACTTC. Full variable domain (rest looked up from reference TRBV7-9 and TRBJ2-7): DTGVSQNPRHKITKRGQNVTFRCDPISEHNRLYWYRQTLGQGPEFLTYFQNEAQLEKSRLLSDRFSAERPKGSFSTLEIQRTEQGDSAMYLCASSRRDFFHEQYFGPGTRLTVT.